This is a list of T cell receptor beta chains from one sample in a study of blood T cell repertoires in COVID-19. Produced via immunoSEQ multiplex PCR; TCRdb's table is partial and in-frame only. This sample has roughly 480,000 clones; roughly 89% occur once, and the top ten carry 0.9%. The sample taken for sequencing was peripheral blood. Receptor source: a man younger than 35 with COVID-19, enrolled during active disease. Each CDR3 is given with its conserved first and last residue. The D gene is left open where the match is weak. The size entry is marked missing in some rows and otherwise reads once, few, many or a size class.

>once|TRBV6-5|.|TRBJ1-5
CASSYSAQAISPQHF
TGTGCCAGCAGTTACTCGGCACAGGCAATCAGCCCCCAGCATTTT
>.|TRBV5-1|.|TRBJ1-6
CASSLTGNNSPLHF
TGCGCCAGCAGCTTGACAGGGAATAATTCACCCCTCCACTTT
>.|TRBV11-3|TRBD2|TRBJ2-3
CASSQYQKAGFTDTQYF
TGTGCCAGCAGCCAATACCAAAAAGCGGGGTTCACAGATACGCAGTATTTT
>.|TRBV6-2/TRBV6-3|.|TRBJ1-1
CASSFRGLNTEAFF
TGTGCCAGCAGCTTCAGGGGACTGAACACTGAAGCTTTCTTT
>.|TRBV2|.|TRBJ2-7
CASNRGLKAAEQYF
TGTGCCAGCAATCGAGGCCTAAAGGCGGCCGAGCAGTACTTC
>.|TRBV11-2|TRBD1|TRBJ2-1
CASSLGTGRYNEQFF
TGTGCCAGCAGCTTAGGGACAGGTCGGTACAATGAGCAGTTCTTC
>.|TRBV6-5|TRBD1|TRBJ2-5
CASSTGVEVETQYF
TGTGCCAGCAGTACAGGGGTGGAAGTAGAGACCCAGTACTTC
>.|TRBV10-3|TRBD1|TRBJ2-5
CAISEDRGRETQYF
TGTGCCATCAGTGAGGACAGGGGGCGAGAGACCCAGTACTTC
>.|TRBV6-4|TRBD2|TRBJ2-3
CASSVGSGADTQYF
TGTGCCAGCAGTGTTGGGAGCGGGGCTGATACGCAGTATTTT
>.|TRBV20-1|.|TRBJ2-1
CSASKNTRDSIVQFF
TGCAGTGCTAGTAAAAACACCCGGGACTCCATAGTGCAGTTCTTC
>.|TRBV10-2|TRBD1|TRBJ1-2
CASSARGTSGYTF
TGCGCCAGCAGTGCCAGGGGGACTTCTGGCTACACCTTC
>.|TRBV24-1|.|TRBJ2-1
CATSDGYNEQFF
TGTGCCACCAGTGACGGGTACAATGAGCAGTTCTTC
>.|TRBV19|TRBD2|TRBJ2-1
CASSYRIAGGSFYNEQFF
TGTGCCAGTAGTTACCGGATAGCGGGAGGCTCCTTTTACAATGAGCAGTTCTTC
>.|TRBV11-2|TRBD1|TRBJ2-1
CASSQDRPSYNEQFF
TGTGCCAGCAGCCAGGACAGGCCGTCCTACAATGAGCAGTTCTTC
>.|TRBV19|.|TRBJ2-2
CASSIFYAGELFF
TGTGCCAGTAGTATCTTCTATGCCGGGGAGCTGTTTTTT
>.|TRBV10-2|.|TRBJ1-5
CASSATAYQPQHF
TGCGCCAGCAGTGCGACAGCTTATCAGCCCCAGCATTTT
>once|TRBV5-6|TRBD1|TRBJ1-6
CASSPRSGQGVTPLHF
TGTGCCAGCAGCCCCCGGTCGGGACAGGGGGTTACACCCCTCCACTTT
>.|TRBV19|TRBD1|TRBJ1-1
CASKQGSTEAFF
TGTGCCAGTAAACAGGGGAGCACTGAAGCTTTCTTT
>.|TRBV5-1|TRBD1|TRBJ2-5
CASSKGRTGGETQYF
TGCGCCAGCAGCAAAGGTAGGACAGGAGGAGAGACCCAGTACTTC
>.|TRBV24-1|TRBD2|TRBJ2-1
CATSAGLASNEQFF
TGTGCCACCAGTGCTGGACTAGCCTCCAATGAGCAGTTCTTC
>.|TRBV5-1|TRBD2|TRBJ2-3
CASSLTSGDTDTQYF
TGCGCCAGCAGCCTGACTAGCGGGGACACAGATACGCAGTATTTT
>.|TRBV24-1|TRBD1|TRBJ2-1
CAASPGQGREQFF
TGTGCCGCCTCCCCAGGACAGGGGCGGGAGCAGTTCTTC
>.|TRBV7-8|TRBD2|TRBJ2-5
CASSSSGGPWTQYF
TGTGCCAGCAGCAGTAGCGGGGGGCCCTGGACCCAGTACTTC
>.|TRBV12-3/TRBV12-4|TRBD1|TRBJ1-5
CASSLTGAQPQHF
TGTGCCAGCAGTTTGACAGGGGCGCAGCCCCAGCATTTT
>.|TRBV10-3|.|TRBJ1-1
CAIAGGVNTEAFF
TGTGCCATAGCCGGAGGAGTTAACACTGAAGCTTTCTTT
>once|TRBV27|.|TRBJ2-4
CASRSLLQGNIQYF
TGTGCCAGCAGATCCCTCCTCCAGGGTAACATTCAGTACTTC
>.|TRBV12-3/TRBV12-4|.|TRBJ1-1
CASGTGLNTEAFF
TGTGCCAGCGGAACAGGGTTGAACACTGAAGCTTTCTTT
>.|TRBV14|TRBD2|TRBJ2-7
CASSQVSGGLPRGYEQYF
TGTGCCAGCAGCCAAGTATCCGGGGGACTACCTAGGGGCTACGAGCAGTACTTC
>.|TRBV21-1|.|TRBJ1-2
CASTIRGNREGHGYTF
TGTGCCAGCACTATAAGGGGGAACAGGGAGGGGCATGGCTACACCTTC
>.|TRBV2|.|TRBJ1-3
CASKVRGNGNTIYF
TGTGCCAGCAAAGTCAGGGGCAATGGAAACACCATATATTTT
>.|TRBV5-5|TRBD1|TRBJ2-1
CASSERTGAGSEQFF
TGTGCCAGCAGCGAAAGGACAGGCGCTGGCAGCGAGCAGTTCTTC
>.|TRBV20-1|.|TRBJ2-5
CSASSGETQYF
TGCAGTGCTAGTTCCGGGGAGACCCAGTACTTC
>.|TRBV14|.|TRBJ1-2
CASSQDSYSGGYTF
TGTGCCAGCAGCCAAGACTCCTATTCTGGTGGCTACACCTTC
>.|TRBV5-1|.|TRBJ2-1
CASSLRFRDNEQFF
TGCGCCAGCAGCTTGCGGTTTAGAGACAATGAGCAGTTCTTC
>.|TRBV5-1|.|TRBJ1-1
CASSPVVGAGTEAFF
TGCGCCAGCAGCCCGGTTGTAGGGGCCGGCACTGAAGCTTTCTTT
>once|TRBV2|TRBD1|TRBJ1-2
CASSDTRDRAFGYTF
TGTGCCAGCAGTGATACCCGGGACAGGGCTTTTGGCTACACCTTC
>.|TRBV7-9|.|TRBJ2-7
CASSLAGGPSYEQYF
TGTGCCAGCAGCTTAGCAGGGGGACCCTCCTACGAGCAGTACTTC
>few|TRBV6-2/TRBV6-3|.|TRBJ1-5
CASSYSTPNQPQHF
TGTGCCAGCAGTTACTCGACACCTAATCAGCCCCAGCATTTT
>.|TRBV2|.|TRBJ1-5
CASSESQGNQPQHF
TGTGCCAGCAGTGAATCACAGGGCAATCAGCCCCAGCATTTT
>.|TRBV13|.|TRBJ2-2
CASSHSSSPGELFF
TGTGCCAGCAGCCACTCTAGCTCCCCCGGGGAGCTGTTTTTT